The next 13 T cell receptor beta chains were all read from a single sample in a study of cytomegalovirus exposure and HLA in healthy donors. Assay: immunoSEQ multiplex PCR; the TCRdb copy retains only in-frame clones and omits some. Of about 160,000 clones in the sample, about 88% were seen once. Sequenced: PBMCs. The source is a man aged 18 to 29 in good health and CMV-seronegative.

V gene TRBV5-1 combines with J gene TRBJ1-4, with D tentatively TRBD1 (6 bases). The CDR3 is made up of 15 amino acids. V lost 4 bases to trimming and J lost 5 bases, with 15 bases between them. Germline V CDR1 and CDR2: SGHRS, YFSETQ. CDR3 sequence reads: CASSTQGSHNEKLFF. CDR3 DNA sequence: TGCGCCAGCAGCACACAGGGCAGTCACAATGAAAAACTGTTTTTT.

V is TRBV7-9 and J is TRBJ2-7, with 9 bases matching TRBD1. Looked up from germline, CDR1 is SEHNR and CDR2 is FQNEAQ (reference sequence). V trimming: 5 bases; J trimming: 1 base; junction bases outside the gene matches: 6. CDR3 size: 15 residues. Here the CDR3 reads CASSPRTGESYEQYF. The CDR3, as DNA: TGTGCCAGCAGCCCGAGGACAGGGGAATCCTACGAGCAGTACTTC.

The chain recombines TRBV5-1 with TRBJ2-3; TRBD1 might be the D (5 bases). Trimming took off 0 bases at V and 2 bases at J, with 7 bases between the two ends. This CDR3 region has 14 residues. In germline, CDR1 is SGHRS, CDR2 YFSETQ. The CDR3 coding sequence is TGCGCCAGCAGCTTGGCCAGGGACACAGATACGCAGTATTTT. As protein: CASSLARDTDTQYF.

This chain uses TRBV12-5 with TRBJ2-1; 11 nucleotides match TRBD2. With 0 bases clipped from V and 4 bases from J, the junction kept 2 bases outside the gene matches. The CDR3 has 16 residues. Germline V lookup: CDR1 LGHNT, CDR2 FRNRAP. For the CDR3, the DNA is TGTGCTAGTGGTTTGGTAGGGACTAGCGGATACAATGAGCAGTTCTTC. It translates to CASGLVGTSGYNEQFF.

V usage is TRBV5-8 and J usage is TRBJ2-3; TRBD1 matches 11 bases. This CDR3 comprises 16 residues. Trimming at V came to 2 bases and at J to 5 bases, leaving 7 bases not matched to a gene. CDR1 is SGHTS and CDR2 is YDEGEE in the germline V gene. The CDR3 nucleotides read TGTGCCAGCAGCTTCCCATTGGACAGGGGGCAAGATACGCAGTATTTT. Its translation is CASSFPLDRGQDTQYF. Based on the CDR3 plus reference TRBV5-8 and TRBJ2-3, the full variable domain is EAGVTQSPTHLIKTRGQQATLRCSPISGHTSVYWYQQALGLGLQFLLWYDEGEERNRGNFPPRFSGRQFPNYSSELNVNALELEDSALYLCASSFPLDRGQDTQYFGPGTRLTVL.

This chain connects TRBV6-6 to TRBJ2-7; 8 bases are a match to TRBD1. CDR3 size: 13 residues. V shed 0 bases, J shed 9 bases, and the junction held 4 bases outside the gene matches. CDR1 and CDR2 (germline): MNHNY, SVGAGI (reference sequence). Here the CDR3 reads CASSYSGQEGQYV. The CDR3 DNA reads TGTGCCAGCAGTTACTCGGGACAGGAGGGGCAGTACGTC.

V and J are TRBV7-9 and TRBJ2-7, with D possibly matching TRBD2 (6 bases). CDR1 and CDR2 from the germline V gene are SEHNR and FQNEAQ (reference sequence). CDR3 length: 16 amino acids. With 5 bases removed from V and 6 bases from J, the gap between germline ends came to 23 bases. This CDR3 reads CASSRMALALAGEQYF. The CDR3 region has the DNA TGTGCCAGCAGCCGAATGGCACTAGCCCTGGCGGGCGAGCAGTACTTC.

V and J are TRBV14 and TRBJ1-2, with a tentative D call TRBD1 (6 bases). Germline V CDR1 and CDR2: SGHDN, FVKESK. V lost 0 bases to trimming and J lost 3 bases, with 14 bases between them. CDR3 length equals 16 residues. The CDR3 spells CASSQEVRGLDYGYTF. The CDR3 DNA sequence: TGTGCCAGCAGCCAAGAGGTGCGGGGGCTAGACTATGGCTACACCTTC.

The chain joins TRBV11-3 to TRBJ2-3; maybe TRBD2 (5 bases). Germline CDR1 reads SGHNT; CDR2 reads YENEEA. This CDR3 is 15 amino acids long. V was trimmed by 0 bases and J by 1 base, leaving 8 bases between them. CDR3 DNA: TGTGCCAGCAGCTTAGATAGTAGCGGCACAGATACGCAGTATTTT. It encodes CASSLDSSGTDTQYF.

The V gene is TRBV27, the J gene TRBJ2-3, with 8 nucleotides matching TRBD1. The CDR3 sequence is 13 residues long. Germline V gene data show CDR1 as MNHEY and CDR2 as SMNVEV (reference sequence). The V segment lost 4 bases and the J segment 6 bases; nucleotides outside the gene matches: 3. CDR3 sequence (DNA): TGTGCCAGCAGTTCAGGGGGCGTCGATACGCAGTATTTT. Translating it yields CASSSGGVDTQYF.

The genes are TRBV5-1 and TRBJ2-5; TRBD2 agrees at 11 bases. Germline-derived CDR1 and CDR2 are SGHRS and YFSETQ. This CDR3 comprises 17 residues. The V segment lost 2 bases and the J segment 2 bases; nucleotides outside the gene matches: 8. As DNA, the CDR3 is TGCGCCAGCAGCTTTGGGCCTAGCGGGGGGATACAAGAGACCCAGTACTTC. This gives the protein CASSFGPSGGIQETQYF.

J is TRBJ1-2 and V is TRBV4-3; D unresolved. The CDR3 has 17 amino acids. Trimming removed 0 bases from V and 4 bases from J, with 18 bases in between. Germline CDR1 LGHNA, CDR2 YSLEER. CDR3 DNA: TGCGCCAGCAGCCAAGATTGGATATCTGAGGGTGGCTATGGCTACACCTTC. It specifies CASSQDWISEGGYGYTF.

In DNA form, the CDR3 reads TGTGCCAGCAGCTTGGTTCCGGGGAAGGATGAAAAACTGTTTTTT. Translation: CASSLVPGKDEKLFF. This chain uses TRBV5-4 with TRBJ1-4, with D unclear. Germline CDR1 reads SGHNT; CDR2 reads YYREEE (reference sequence). The CDR3 has 15 amino acids. V lost 0 bases, J lost 6 bases, and 12 bases lay in between.